The 28 T cell receptor beta chains presented below share a single source sample, sequenced in a study of blood T cell repertoires in COVID-19. Profiling relied on immunoSEQ multiplex PCR, and the TCRdb table lists in-frame clones only, not all of them. Of about 200,000 clones in the sample, 80% to 90% were seen once. The specimen was peripheral blood. The source is a man aged 55 to 70 with acute or convalescent COVID-19.

V and J are TRBV10-3 and TRBJ2-1, with D possibly TRBD2 on 5 matching bases. Germline values: CDR1 ENHRY, CDR2 SYGVKD. V was cut by 7 bases and J by 2 bases, with 15 bases left in between. The CDR3 runs to 15 residues. The CDR3 DNA is TGTGCCATCACCCTGGGTAGCGACACCTACAATGAGCAGTTCTTC. Translating gives CAITLGSDTYNEQFF.

The chain combines TRBV6-5 with TRBJ2-7; 13 bases are shared with TRBD2. The CDR3 is 14 amino acids. Germline CDR1 MNHEY, CDR2 SVGAGI. V lost 8 bases and J lost 6; bases outside the gene matches: 7. CDR3 region: CASSRLAGGVEQYF. In nucleotides, the CDR3 is TGTGCCAGCTCCCGACTAGCGGGAGGAGTCGAGCAGTACTTC.

V gene TRBV6-4 combines with J gene TRBJ2-1; 13 bases align to TRBD2. CDR1 is MRHNA, CDR2 SNTAGT, per germline. The CDR3 loop spans 14 amino acids. V lost 4 bases to trimming and J lost 8 bases; unmatched junction nucleotides: 2. CDR3 DNA sequence: TGTGCCAGCAGTGCGGGACTAGCGGGATATGAGCAGTTCTTC. Protein sequence: CASSAGLAGYEQFF.

The gene calls are TRBV6-5 and TRBJ2-5, with D possibly TRBD2 on 6 matching bases. The CDR3 contains 16 residues. The ends were cut back, 0 bases at V and 2 bases at J, with 13 bases in the middle. Germline values: CDR1 MNHEY, CDR2 SVGAGI. The chain's CDR3 is CASSYSTWTTQETQYF. The CDR3 region has the DNA TGTGCCAGCAGTTACTCGACCTGGACTACACAAGAGACCCAGTACTTC.

This clone has a handful of counts. CDR3 amino acids: CASSLAGGLAPQHF. The CDR3 coding sequence is TGCGCCAGCAGCTTGGCCGGGGGGCTAGCGCCCCAGCATTTT. The chain has TRBV5-1 and TRBJ1-5, with D perhaps TRBD1 (6 bases). V was trimmed by 0 bases and J by 9 bases, leaving 13 bases between them. The CDR3 loop spans 14 amino acids. Germline lookup yields CDR1 SGHRS and CDR2 YFSETQ.

The chain couples TRBV28 to TRBJ1-2; D uncertain. The CDR3 loop spans 12 amino acids. V shed 5 bases and J shed 8 bases, with 12 bases lying between them. The germline CDR1 and CDR2 sequences are MDHEN and SYDVKM. Here the CDR3 reads CASSLRQEGYTF. The DNA of the CDR3 is TGTGCCAGCAGTCTCCGTCAGGAAGGCTACACCTTC.

The CDR3 bases are TGCGCCAGCAGCTTGAGGGGAATCGGGACTAGCGGGAGGGGGGTTGAGCAGTTCTTC. This gives the protein CASSLRGIGTSGRGVEQFF. V is TRBV5-1 and J is TRBJ2-1; 16 positions agree with TRBD2. The CDR3 totals 19 residues. The germline V gene has CDR1 SGHRS and CDR2 YFSETQ. J gave up 9 bases and V 1 base, and 13 bases lay outside the gene matches.

The chain has TRBV5-1 and TRBJ1-6; D is unresolved. The length of the CDR3 is 16 residues. The germline CDR1 and CDR2 sequences are SGHRS and YFSETQ. Deletions cut 4 bases from V and 6 bases from J, with 17 bases between. CDR3 sequence: CASSPGLGSRNSPLHF. CDR3 DNA: TGCGCCAGCAGCCCGGGTCTTGGGAGTCGTAATTCACCCCTCCACTTT.

The J gene is TRBJ2-7, the V gene TRBV18; TRBD1 agrees at 7 bases. The CDR3 extends over 15 amino acids. The germline gives CDR1 KGHSH, CDR2 LQKENI. The ends lost 4 bases at V and 7 bases at J; junction bases unmatched: 13. The CDR3, as DNA: TGTGCCAGCTCACGACCTTGGCAGGGGGTGAGGGAGCAGTACTTC. It yields the protein CASSRPWQGVREQYF.

The genes are TRBV7-3 and TRBJ2-2; weak D call: TRBD1 (7 bases). Germline CDR1 and CDR2: SGHTA and FQGTGA. Trimming took 5 bases from V and 3 from J, leaving 13 bases between them. The CDR3 is 15 residues long. The CDR3 bases are TGTGCCAGCAGCCCGCGGGACAGTTACACCGGGGAGCTGTTTTTT. Translated: CASSPRDSYTGELFF.

This chain joins TRBV2 and TRBJ2-2; 8 bases match TRBD1. With 9 bases clipped from V and 0 bases from J, the junction kept 3 bases outside the gene matches. This CDR3 region has 14 residues. Germline V gene lookup returns CDR1 SNHLY and CDR2 FYNNEI. CDR3 nucleotide sequence: TGTGCCAGGGGACAGGCGACGAACACCGGGGAGCTGTTTTTT. It encodes CARGQATNTGELFF.

J is TRBJ1-5 and V is TRBV6-2 or TRBV6-3, with D uncertain. Germline V gene data show CDR1 as MNHEY and CDR2 as SVGEGT. V shed 2 bases and J shed 9 bases, with 8 bases lying between them. CDR3 length equals 12 residues. CDR3 sequence: CASSYLDPPQHF. CDR3 DNA: TGTGCCAGCAGTTACCTAGATCCGCCCCAGCATTTT.

This chain connects TRBV9 to TRBJ2-7, with 9 bases lining up with TRBD2. V dropped 4 bases and J dropped 5; count of bases not matched to a gene: 7. CDR1 and CDR2 (germline): SGDLS, YYNGEE. This CDR3 contains 14 residues. The CDR3 loop reads CASSSRTSVDEQYF. CDR3 in DNA: TGTGCCAGCAGCTCCCGGACTAGCGTGGACGAGCAGTACTTC.

For the CDR3, the DNA is TGTGCCAGCAGTATGGGGCGGGGGGCCAACTACAATGAGCAGTTCTTC. Translating gives CASSMGRGANYNEQFF. The J gene is TRBJ2-1, the V gene TRBV6-6; 8 nucleotides agree with TRBD2. The CDR3 loop spans 16 amino acids. J lost 3 bases, V lost 5 bases, and 9 bases had no gene match. Germline V gives CDR1 MNHNY, CDR2 SVGAGI (reference sequence).

This clone has a single count. This chain connects TRBV6-6 to TRBJ2-3; maybe TRBD2 (6 bases). The germline V gene has CDR1 MNHNY and CDR2 SVGAGI (reference sequence). Trimming removed 6 bases from V and 3 bases from J, with 16 bases in between. The CDR3 loop spans 15 amino acids. CDR3 sequence: CASSLRGSGTDTQYF. The CDR3 nucleotides read TGTGCCAGCAGCCTACGGGGTAGCGGAACAGATACGCAGTATTTT.

The V gene is TRBV3-1 (or the pseudogene TRBV3-2), the J gene TRBJ1-1, with 7 nucleotides matching TRBD1. Germline values: CDR1 LGHDT, CDR2 YNNKEL (reference sequence). The CDR3 has 15 amino acids. V lost 1 base and J lost 1; bases outside the gene matches: 3. CDR3 nucleotide sequence: TGTGCCAGCAGCCAAGCCGACAGGGAGAACACTGAAGCTTTCTTT. Protein: CASSQADRENTEAFF.

This chain links TRBV6-5 with TRBJ2-7; D is possibly TRBD1 (6 bases). Germline V gives CDR1 MNHEY, CDR2 SVGAGI. This CDR3 has 13 residues. Trimming pared 5 bases from V and 6 bases from J, leaving 14 bases between. The CDR3 sequence is CASSLGTFSEQYF. In DNA, the CDR3 is TGTGCCAGCAGTCTAGGGACATTTTCCGAGCAGTACTTC.

This chain uses TRBV11-2 with TRBJ1-3, with D possibly being TRBD1 (6 bases). This CDR3 spans 14 amino acids. CDR1 and CDR2 from the germline V gene are SGHAT and FQNNGV. Trimming stripped 7 bases from V and 0 bases from J, with 10 bases between. CDR3 loop: CASTGQFSGNTIYF. CDR3 nucleotide sequence: TGTGCCAGCACAGGACAGTTCTCTGGAAACACCATATATTTT.

V gene TRBV5-8 combines with J gene TRBJ1-3; D is unresolved. Looked up from germline, CDR1 is SGHTS and CDR2 is YDEGEE. This CDR3 has 15 amino acids. Trimming shortened V by 0 bases and J by 4 bases, and 11 bases separated the two germline ends. CDR3 sequence reads: CASSLGSSGGNTIYF. The CDR3 DNA reads TGTGCCAGCAGCTTGGGCAGCTCAGGAGGAAACACCATATATTTT.

The chain uses TRBV6-6 and TRBJ1-3; a weak D match, TRBD1 (6 bases). The CDR3 spans 15 residues. Trimming removed 3 bases at V and 1 base at J, with 10 bases between. Germline V gene lookup returns CDR1 MNHNY and CDR2 SVGAGI (reference sequence). CDR3 DNA sequence: TGTGCCAGCAGTTATGGGGGCGCATCTGGAAACACCATATATTTT. Protein sequence: CASSYGGASGNTIYF.

This chain joins TRBV19 and TRBJ1-5; TRBD1 might be the D (5 bases). The V end lost 3 bases, the J end lost 7 bases, and 10 bases lay between the germline ends. Germline CDR1 is LNHDA and CDR2 is SQIVND (reference sequence). The CDR3 loop spans 13 amino acids. The CDR3, as DNA: TGTGCCAGTAGTATGTGGGGGGAACAGCCCCAGCATTTT. Protein sequence: CASSMWGEQPQHF.

This clone was counted once. J is TRBJ2-3 and V is TRBV19; 11 bases align to TRBD1. V lost 6 bases, J lost 6 bases, and 14 bases stayed unmatched. Germline V gene data show CDR1 as LNHDA and CDR2 as SQIVND (reference sequence). The CDR3 loop spans 17 amino acids. The CDR3 DNA reads TGTGCCAGTAGAGACAACCCCGGGGGACAGGGGGACGATACGCAGTATTTT. Its translation is CASRDNPGGQGDDTQYF.

The chain is built from TRBV11-1 and TRBJ2-3; D gene unclear. The CDR3 contains 15 residues. The germline CDR1 and CDR2 sequences are SGHAT and FQDESV (reference sequence). Trimming shortened V by 4 bases and J by 4 bases, and 15 bases separated the two germline ends. CDR3 in DNA: TGTGCCAGCAGCTCCGGGTTCCTGATGGCAGATACGCAGTATTTT. This gives the protein CASSSGFLMADTQYF.

The chain employs TRBV27 and TRBJ2-5, with TRBD2 identical over 12 bases. J was trimmed by 5 bases and V by 4 bases; bases with no gene match: 17. CDR1 and CDR2 (germline): MNHEY, SMNVEV (reference sequence). The CDR3 spans 19 residues. CDR3 loop: CASSSGASGRASVWETQYF. The CDR3 nucleotides are TGTGCCAGCAGTTCCGGGGCTAGCGGGAGGGCCTCGGTGTGGGAGACCCAGTACTTC.

The sample holds one count of this clone. CDR3 sequence reads: CASSPRTGLVEQFF. As DNA, the CDR3 is TGTGCCAGCAGCCCGCGGACAGGGTTGGTTGAGCAGTTCTTC. V and J are TRBV9 and TRBJ2-1; 8 bases agree with TRBD1. Germline V gene sequence: CDR1 SGDLS, CDR2 YYNGEE. The junction had 9 bases not matched to a gene; V was cut back by 4 bases and J by 9 bases. This CDR3 has 14 amino acids. Based on the CDR3 plus reference TRBV9 and TRBJ2-1, the full variable domain is DSGVTQTPKHLITATGQRVTLRCSPRSGDLSVYWYQQSLDQGLQFLIQYYNGEERAKGNILERFSAQQFPDLHSELNLSSLELGDSALYFCASSPRTGLVEQFFGPGTRLTVL.

V is TRBV15 and J is TRBJ2-5, with a tentative D call TRBD1 (6 bases). Trimming shortened V by 1 base and J by 3 bases, and 15 bases separated the two germline ends. Germline V gene data show CDR1 as LNHNV and CDR2 as YYDKDF (reference sequence). The CDR3 is 16 residues long. Written as DNA, the CDR3 is TGTGCCACCAGCAGAGGGAAGGGCAGGGGAGAAGAGACCCAGTACTTC. Translation gives CATSRGKGRGEETQYF.

This clone has just one count. Other DNA sequences in this sample translate to the same CDR3. In DNA, the CDR3 is TGTGCCAGCAGCCAGGGACAGGGCTATAATCAGCCCCAGCATTTT. As protein: CASSQGQGYNQPQHF. The V call is TRBV5-5, the J call TRBJ1-5, with 9 nucleotides matching TRBD1. Germline V gene lookup returns CDR1 SGHKS and CDR2 YYEKEE (reference sequence). V trimming: 4 bases; J trimming: 4 bases; junction bases outside the gene matches: 6. The CDR3 has 15 amino acids.

The rearrangement joins TRBV28 to TRBJ2-7; TRBD2 aligns across 7 bases. In germline, CDR1 is MDHEN, CDR2 SYDVKM. Trimming cost V 6 bases and J 0 bases; bases outside gene matches: 5. CDR3 length equals 14 residues. The CDR3 here is CASSRLADSYEQYF. The CDR3 nucleotides read TGTGCCAGCAGCCGTCTAGCGGACTCCTACGAGCAGTACTTC.